The 8 T cell receptor beta chains below were found in one sample sequenced in a study of shared clonotypes between healthy human individuals. TCRdb keeps only in-frame clones here, not all; method: immunoSEQ multiplex PCR. The sample lists roughly 500,000 clones, approximately 84% occurring once. Sequencing was performed on PBMCs. The receptors here all came from a middle-aged woman in good health. Some clones in this sample may be carry-over from other donors' samples.

This rearrangement joins TRBV19 to TRBJ2-7, with TRBD1 identical over 8 bases. CDR1 LNHDA and CDR2 SQIVND come from the germline V gene (reference sequence). The CDR3 is made up of 14 amino acids. V shed 5 bases and J 2 bases; nucleotides not matched to a gene: 5. The CDR3 DNA reads TGTGCCAGTAGTTCACAGGGGGTCCCCTACGAGCAGTACTTC. As protein: CASSSQGVPYEQYF.

Comment on this clone: It is likely a read error: a sequence one base away is far more abundant. The chain couples TRBV4-1 to TRBJ2-7; tentatively, D is TRBD1 (6 bases). CDR1 and CDR2 (germline): MGHRA, YSYEKL. The CDR3 consists of 16 residues. The CDR3: CASSRDRQVPSCEQYF. In DNA form, the CDR3 reads TGCGCCAGCAGCCGGGACCGACAGGTACCCTCCTGCGAGCAGTACTTC.

J is TRBJ2-1 and V is TRBV11-3, with 8 nucleotides matching TRBD2. Trimming removed 5 bases from V and 6 bases from J; junction bases left unmatched: 9. Germline CDR1 SGHNT, CDR2 YENEEA. CDR3 length: 15 residues. The CDR3: CASSLRTSRVNEQFF. The CDR3 DNA reads TGTGCCAGCAGCCTTCGGACTAGCCGGGTCAATGAGCAGTTCTTC.

The rearrangement joins TRBV19 to TRBJ2-5; a weak D match, TRBD1 (6 bases). V was cut by 9 bases and J by 1 base, with 12 bases left in between. This CDR3 comprises 13 residues. The V gene's germline CDR1 is LNHDA and CDR2 SQIVND (reference sequence). The CDR3 sequence: CASAGTRQETQYF. The DNA for the CDR3 is TGTGCCAGCGCCGGGACACGCCAAGAGACCCAGTACTTC.

Points on this clone: A much bigger clone sits one base away, suggesting this may be a read error. This sequence joins TRBV6-1 and TRBJ2-1; maybe TRBD2 (6 bases). Germline assignment: CDR1 MNHNS and CDR2 SASEGT. Trimming took off 5 bases at V and 3 bases at J, with 14 bases between the two ends. The CDR3 runs 15 residues. CDR3 amino acids: CASSPESGHYNEQFF. The CDR3 nucleotides are TGTGCCAGCAGTCCGGAGAGCGGGCACTACAATGAGCAGTTCTTC.

The chain links TRBV5-1 to TRBJ2-3, with a possible D match to TRBD2 (5 bases). This CDR3 is 16 amino acids long. The V gene lost 4 bases and the J gene lost 0 bases, with 15 bases spanning the gap. Germline V gene sequence: CDR1 SGHRS, CDR2 YFSETQ. The CDR3 region is CASSRDGGLSTDTQYF. CDR3 DNA sequence: TGCGCCAGCAGCCGCGATGGCGGGCTAAGCACAGATACGCAGTATTTT. Full variable domain (rest looked up from reference TRBV5-1 and TRBJ2-3): KAGVTQTPRYLIKTRGQQVTLSCSPISGHRSVSWYQQTPGQGLQFLFEYFSETQRNKGNFPGRFSGRQFSNSRSEMNVSTLELGDSALYLCASSRDGGLSTDTQYFGPGTRLTVL.

This chain links TRBV28 with TRBJ2-7; D remains unclear. Germline values: CDR1 MDHEN, CDR2 SYDVKM. With 3 bases removed from V and 7 bases from J, the gap between germline ends came to 7 bases. This CDR3 spans 11 amino acids. The CDR3 spells CASSLREEQYF. The CDR3 DNA sequence: TGTGCCAGCAGTTTGCGAGAGGAGCAGTACTTC. Drawing the rest from reference TRBV28 and TRBJ2-7, the complete variable domain is DVKVTQSSRYLVKRTGEKVFLECVQDMDHENMFWYRQDPGLGLRLIYFSYDVKMKEKGDIPEGYSVSREKKERFSLILESASTNQTSMYLCASSLREEQYFGPGTRLTVT.

The chain recombines TRBV29-1 with TRBJ2-5; possible D gene TRBD2, 6 bases. Trimming stripped 4 bases from V and 7 bases from J, with 22 bases between. The CDR3 runs 15 residues. Germline assignment: CDR1 SQVTM and CDR2 ANQGSEA. CDR3 nucleotides: TGCAGCGTTGCCCCCGCCGTGGCCCGGGGAGGGACCCAGTACTTC. Translated, it gives CSVAPAVARGGTQYF.